This entry concerns a single T cell receptor (beta chain). Unsorted PBMC samples were amplified in replicate PCRs containing around 300 ng DNA, tens of thousands of T cell genomes. Here immunoSEQ multiplex PCR was the method, and the copy in TCRdb shows in-frame clones only, minus some. Here the sample spans fewer than 550,000 clones, nearly 80% being singletons. The CDR3 sequence is 9 residues long. The germline V gene has CDR1 SQVTM and CDR2 ANQGSEA. Trimming took 4 bases from V and 4 from J, leaving 1 base between them. The data were taken from a study of shared clonotypes between healthy human individuals.

The sample comprised PBMCs. J is TRBJ1-2 and V is TRBV29-1; D not certain. This TCR was recovered from a woman between 40 and 50 years old in good health. Some clones in this sample may be carry-over from other donors' samples. In DNA form, the CDR3 reads TGCAGCGTTGTCTATGGCTACACCTTC. Its translation is CSVVYGYTF.